The 18 T cell receptor beta chains given below trace back to one sample, sequenced in a study of cytomegalovirus exposure and HLA in healthy donors. Here immunoSEQ multiplex PCR was the method, and the copy in TCRdb shows in-frame clones only, minus some. This table holds roughly 79,000 clones, 90% to 95% found once. The sequencing sample was made of PBMCs. These receptors all stem from a man younger than 35 in good health and CMV-seronegative.

V and J are TRBV5-1 and TRBJ2-1, with D uncertain. Trimming stripped 5 bases from V and 0 bases from J, with 9 bases between. From germline, CDR1 is SGHRS and CDR2 YFSETQ. The CDR3 totals 14 residues. The CDR3 loop is CASSAGASYNEQFF. DNA of the CDR3: TGCGCCAGCAGTGCAGGCGCCTCCTACAATGAGCAGTTCTTC.

V usage is TRBV6-5 and J usage is TRBJ1-1; a possible D gene is TRBD1 (6 bases). CDR1 MNHEY and CDR2 SVGAGI come from the germline V gene. Trimming took off 6 bases at V and 6 bases at J, with 11 bases between the two ends. The CDR3 totals 12 residues. The CDR3 loop reads CASSTGSPEAFF. The CDR3 region has the DNA TGTGCCAGCAGCACAGGGTCCCCTGAAGCTTTCTTT.

This clone showed up just once. The rearrangement links TRBV6-5 to TRBJ1-2, with D tentatively TRBD1 (6 bases). This CDR3 has 15 amino acids. With 5 bases removed from V and 8 bases from J, the gap between germline ends came to 21 bases. CDR1 is MNHEY and CDR2 is SVGAGI in the germline V gene. The CDR3 protein is CASSRNPTGRGGYTF. The CDR3, as DNA: TGTGCCAGCAGTCGTAACCCGACAGGCCGAGGGGGCTACACCTTC.

The chain carries TRBV19 and TRBJ2-1; TRBD2 matches at 7 bases. CDR3 length equals 15 residues. V lost 5 bases and J lost 2; bases outside the gene matches: 6. Germline V CDR1 and CDR2: LNHDA, SQIVND (reference sequence). This CDR3 is CASSSSSGAYNEQFF. The CDR3 nucleotides read TGTGCCAGTAGTTCTTCTAGCGGTGCCTACAATGAGCAGTTCTTC.

This sequence joins TRBV11-3 and TRBJ2-1, with D possibly being TRBD2 (6 bases). V lost 5 bases to trimming and J lost 9 bases, with 23 bases between them. The CDR3 extends over 16 amino acids. The germline V gene encodes CDR1 SGHNT and CDR2 YENEEA. The CDR3 region is CASSTLAQGRAGEQFF. In nucleotides, the CDR3 is TGTGCCAGCAGCACGCTAGCGCAAGGGAGAGCTGGTGAGCAGTTCTTC. The full variable domain, its missing parts supplied by reference TRBV11-3 and TRBJ2-1, is EAGVVQSPRYKIIEKKQPVAFWCNPISGHNTLYWYLQNLGQGPELLIRYENEEAVDDSQLPKDRFSAERLKGVDSTLKIQPAELGDSAVYLCASSTLAQGRAGEQFFGPGTRLTVL.

The rearrangement joins TRBV6-6 to TRBJ1-2; D remains ambiguous. Germline values: CDR1 MNHNY, CDR2 SVGAGI (reference sequence). Trimming cost V 6 bases and J 6 bases, with 8 bases left between them. The CDR3 contains 11 residues. This chain's CDR3 is CASSRTDGYTF. In DNA, the CDR3 is TGTGCCAGCAGCAGAACCGATGGCTACACCTTC.

This chain connects TRBV7-9 to TRBJ1-3, with D tentatively TRBD1 (6 bases). The CDR3 runs 17 residues. V lost 5 bases, J lost 6 bases, and 23 bases lay in between. Per the germline V gene, CDR1 is SEHNR and CDR2 is FQNEAQ (reference sequence). CDR3: CASSPRPVTGTVNTIYF. CDR3 nucleotides: TGTGCCAGCAGCCCACGACCCGTTACAGGGACGGTAAACACCATATATTTT.

This chain links TRBV7-9 with TRBJ2-3; 8 bases match TRBD2. The length of the CDR3 is 17 residues. The germline V gene has CDR1 SEHNR and CDR2 FQNEAQ (reference sequence). Trimming removed 5 bases from V and 0 bases from J; junction bases left unmatched: 10. The CDR3 bases are TGTGCCAGCAGCACTCGGGGGGGGCCCAGGAGCACAGATACGCAGTATTTT. Its protein product is CASSTRGGPRSTDTQYF.

The chain recombines TRBV9 with TRBJ2-3; no definite D call. Germline-derived CDR1 and CDR2 are SGDLS and YYNGEE. V was trimmed by 0 bases and J by 5 bases, leaving 13 bases between them. The CDR3 runs 15 residues. CDR3 amino acids: CASSVDASLIDTQYF. CDR3 DNA sequence: TGTGCCAGCAGCGTAGATGCTAGTTTGATAGATACGCAGTATTTT.

The chain recombines TRBV29-1 with TRBJ1-2; D unresolved. The germline V and J ends were trimmed by 4 bases and 3 bases, with 18 bases remaining between them. This CDR3 is built from 15 residues. Germline loops: CDR1 SQVTM, CDR2 ANQGSEA. CDR3 bases: TGCAGCGTTGCTGTCCCGTTTCAGCGGCACTATGGCTACACCTTC. Its protein is CSVAVPFQRHYGYTF.

This chain uses TRBV5-1 with TRBJ2-6, with 11 bases that match TRBD2. Germline trimming cut 0 bases from V and 0 bases from J; bases unmatched to any gene: 2. Germline V gives CDR1 SGHRS, CDR2 YFSETQ. There are 18 residues in the CDR3. The CDR3 DNA reads TGCGCCAGCAGCTTGGATCTAGCGGGGGGCTCTGGGGCCAACGTCCTGACTTTC. It yields the protein CASSLDLAGGSGANVLTF.

This chain joins TRBV18 and TRBJ1-1, with D unresolved. Germline CDR1 KGHSH, CDR2 LQKENI. The CDR3 is made up of 13 amino acids. The V end lost 3 bases, the J end lost 4 bases, and 9 bases lay between the germline ends. CDR3 sequence reads: CASSPLYRTEAFF. CDR3 nucleotides: TGTGCCAGCTCACCCCTTTATCGCACTGAAGCTTTCTTT.

The chain joins TRBV7-3 to TRBJ1-2; tentative D call: TRBD1 (6 bases). This CDR3 is 15 amino acids long. The V end lost 5 bases, the J end lost 3 bases, and 16 bases lay between the germline ends. From germline, CDR1 is SGHTA and CDR2 FQGTGA. CDR3 sequence reads: CASSPLGGLDYGYTF. CDR3 coding DNA: TGTGCCAGCAGCCCCTTGGGGGGGCTAGACTATGGCTACACCTTC.

The chain recombines TRBV6-1 with TRBJ1-5; TRBD1 matches 7 bases. CDR1 and CDR2 (germline): MNHNS, SASEGT. This CDR3 spans 13 amino acids. The ends lost 11 bases at V and 4 bases at J; junction bases unmatched: 8. The CDR3 nucleotides are TGTGCCTCCGGGGGACAGTGGAATCAGCCCCAGCATTTT. It is translated as CASGGQWNQPQHF.

The chain recombines TRBV9 with TRBJ2-7; 9 bases are shared with TRBD1. V lost 2 bases, J lost 5 bases, and 8 bases stayed unmatched. The CDR3 contains 15 residues. In germline, CDR1 is SGDLS, CDR2 YYNGEE. The CDR3 here is CASSVSGTGRHEQYF. The CDR3 bases are TGTGCCAGCAGCGTTTCCGGGACAGGGAGACACGAGCAGTACTTC.

The V and J genes are TRBV29-1 and TRBJ1-4, with D unresolved. This CDR3 is built from 12 residues. With 5 bases removed from V and 5 bases from J, the gap between germline ends came to 9 bases. CDR1 and CDR2 from the germline V gene are SQVTM and ANQGSEA. CDR3 coding DNA: TGCAGCGTTTCGGGTGGGAATGAAAAACTGTTTTTT. Its translation: CSVSGGNEKLFF.

V is TRBV2 and J is TRBJ2-1; 10 nucleotides align to TRBD2. V lost 10 bases, J lost 5 bases, and 11 bases stayed unmatched. CDR1 is SNHLY and CDR2 is FYNNEI in the germline V gene. This CDR3 is built from 15 residues. The DNA for the CDR3 is TGTGCCAACCGAGCCGGACTAGCGGTAAACAATGAGCAGTTCTTC. The encoded protein is CANRAGLAVNNEQFF. Based on the CDR3 plus reference TRBV2 and TRBJ2-1, the full variable domain is EPEVTQTPSHQVTQMGQEVILRCVPISNHLYFYWYRQILGQKVEFLVSFYNNEISEKSEIFDDQFSVERPDGSNFTLKIRSTKLEDSAMYFCANRAGLAVNNEQFFGPGTRLTVL.

This clone was picked up one time. This chain joins TRBV7-2 and TRBJ1-2, with D perhaps matching TRBD1 (6 bases). Germline V gene data show CDR1 as SGHTA and CDR2 as FQGNSA. The length of the CDR3 is 16 residues. Trimming left V 1 base short and J 7 bases short, with 19 bases between. The chain's CDR3 is CASSLGSGQGPLGYTF. DNA of the CDR3: TGTGCCAGCAGCTTAGGATCGGGGCAGGGGCCACTTGGCTACACCTTC.